Listed below are T cell receptor beta chains from one sample, sequenced in a study of shared T cell receptors in the human thymus. The protocol was immunoSEQ multiplex PCR, while the TCRdb copy is restricted to in-frame clones and leaves out a portion. The sample holds some 760,000 clones, 70% to 90% seen once. The data were also submitted as part of a second study, on human thymus T cells.

The sequenced sample was thymocytes. Source of these receptors: a girl under two years old with a congenital heart defect. Both conserved end residues are part of each CDR3. A D gene is named only where the DNA matches it firmly. A clone size is listed for some rows: how often the clone was seen (once, few, many), or a class if it is expanded.

D: TRBD2
V: TRBV27
J: TRBJ2-3
size: .
DNA: TGTGCCAGCAGCGATGGCGGGGGTACAGATACGCAGTATTTT
CDR3: CASSDGGGTDTQYF

D: .
V: TRBV19
J: TRBJ1-6
size: .
DNA: TGTGCCAGTAGTACCGATCCCCGACAGACATCACCCCTCCACTTT
CDR3: CASSTDPRQTSPLHF

D: TRBD1
V: TRBV2
J: TRBJ1-2
size: once
DNA: TGTGCCAGCAGTGAAGGGGACAGGGAGAACTATGGCTACACCTTC
CDR3: CASSEGDRENYGYTF

D: TRBD2
V: TRBV10-3
J: TRBJ2-1
size: .
DNA: TGTGCCATCAGCCGCGGGGGGGCGTGGAATGAGCAGTTCTTC
CDR3: CAISRGGAWNEQFF

D: .
V: TRBV6-1
J: TRBJ1-4
size: .
DNA: TGTGCCAGCAGTGACAGCGGAAAACTGTTTTTT
CDR3: CASSDSGKLFF

D: .
V: TRBV18
J: TRBJ1-5
size: few
DNA: TGTGCCAGCTCACCACCGGGCCGAAAGAGCAATCAGCCCCAGCATTTT
CDR3: CASSPPGRKSNQPQHF

D: TRBD1
V: TRBV2
J: TRBJ1-1
size: .
DNA: TGTGCCAGCCCGGGACAGGGTATCGGGCAGGTGAACACTGAAGCTTTCTTT
CDR3: CASPGQGIGQVNTEAFF

D: TRBD1
V: TRBV27
J: TRBJ2-7
size: .
DNA: TGTGCCAGCAGCACCTCACAGGGGGACGAGCAGTACTTC
CDR3: CASSTSQGDEQYF

D: .
V: TRBV18
J: TRBJ1-2
size: .
DNA: TGTGCCAGCTCACCCTTGGAGTATGGCTACACCTTC
CDR3: CASSPLEYGYTF

D: .
V: TRBV5-5
J: TRBJ1-3
size: .
DNA: TGTGCCAGCAGCTTTGAGGGTACAAGGTCCTCTGGAAACACCATATATTTT
CDR3: CASSFEGTRSSGNTIYF